The 31 T cell receptor beta chains below all came from one sample that was sequenced in a study of T-cell reconstitution after alpha-beta-depleted transplantation in children. Preparation of the TCRbeta library was carried out with unique molecular identifiers. TCRdb itself ran the PCR reads through MiXCR, one entry per CDR3 protein. Seen here are hundreds of thousands of distinct CDR3 sequences, 15% to 20% observed once, and the top ten hold approximately 1%. The starting material was PBMCs from the stem cell graft donor, obtained from the stem cell graft. The receptors derive from a human donor who donated a stem cell graft to a child with acute myeloid leukemia.

The rearrangement joins TRBV7-9 to TRBJ2-1, with a tentative D call TRBD1 (5 bases). Germline lookup yields CDR1 SEHNR and CDR2 FQNEAQ (reference sequence). CDR3 length equals 16 residues. V lost 1 base and J lost 5, with 15 bases in between. The CDR3 here is CASSLEAGKWDNEQFF. CDR3 coding DNA: TGTGCCAGCAGCTTAGAGGCAGGGAAGTGGGACAATGAGCAGTTCTTC. Based on the CDR3 plus reference TRBV7-9 and TRBJ2-1, the full variable domain is DTGVSQNPRHKITKRGQNVTFRCDPISEHNRLYWYRQTLGQGPEFLTYFQNEAQLEKSRLLSDRFSAERPKGSFSTLEIQRTEQGDSAMYLCASSLEAGKWDNEQFFGPGTRLTVL.

The V and J genes are TRBV5-6 and TRBJ1-1; D is uncertain. CDR1 is SGHDT and CDR2 is YYEEEE in the germline V gene. The CDR3 spans 15 residues. The ends were cut back, 0 bases at V and 3 bases at J, with 12 bases in the middle. The CDR3 protein is CASSLALEGYTEAFF. The DNA for the CDR3 is TGTGCCAGCAGCTTGGCCCTAGAGGGTTACACTGAAGCTTTCTTT.

This clonotype came up many times. The chain joins TRBV20-1 to TRBJ1-5; D gene ambiguous. Deletions cut 3 bases from V and 6 bases from J, with 12 bases between. The CDR3 runs 13 residues. CDR1 DFQATT and CDR2 SNEGSKA come from the germline V gene (reference sequence). In DNA, the CDR3 is TGCAGTGCTAGGTGGGTACTTCGTCAGCCCCAGCATTTT. Residues: CSARWVLRQPQHF.

There are a few counts of this clonotype. This chain uses TRBV5-6 with TRBJ2-2; a weak D match, TRBD1 (8 bases). CDR1 and CDR2 (germline): SGHDT, YYEEEE. V dropped 4 bases and J dropped 0 bases, with 28 bases sitting between them. This CDR3 has 21 amino acids. The CDR3 nucleotides read TGTGCCAGCAGCCCATCCAATTGGGACAGGCGGGACTATGCGAACACCGGGGAGCTGTTTTTT. Translating it yields CASSPSNWDRRDYANTGELFF.

This clonotype has just a few counts. The CDR3 is CASSTVDHQNGYTF. The CDR3, as DNA: TGCGCCAGCAGCACGGTCGACCACCAGAATGGCTACACCTTC. The chain couples TRBV5-1 to TRBJ1-2; D is uncertain. Germline CDR1 is SGHRS and CDR2 is YFSETQ. With 4 bases removed from V and 6 bases from J, the gap between germline ends came to 16 bases. This CDR3 is 14 amino acids long.

The V and J genes are TRBV7-2 and TRBJ1-1; unclear D gene. The germline V gene encodes CDR1 SGHTA and CDR2 FQGNSA. V was trimmed by 5 bases and J by 4 bases, leaving 17 bases between them. The CDR3 consists of 15 residues. The chain's CDR3 is CASSPLAEWSTEAFF. DNA for the CDR3: TGTGCCAGCAGCCCCCTGGCGGAGTGGAGCACTGAAGCTTTCTTT. Combining the CDR3 with reference TRBV7-2 and TRBJ1-1 gives the whole variable domain GAGVSQSPSNKVTEKGKDVELRCDPISGHTALYWYRQSLGQGLEFLIYFQGNSAPDKSGLPSDRFSAERTGGSVSTLTIQRTQQEDSAVYLCASSPLAEWSTEAFFGQGTRLTVV.

This chain joins TRBV5-1 and TRBJ1-3; TRBD1 is a possible D gene (5 bases). Germline CDR1 and CDR2: SGHRS and YFSETQ. The CDR3 loop spans 15 amino acids. The V end was cut by 3 bases, the J end by 3 bases, with 13 bases between. The CDR3 nucleotides read TGCGCCAGCAGCTCCTCCCCGGGACTTGGAAACACCATATATTTT. It specifies CASSSSPGLGNTIYF. Filled out from reference TRBV5-1 and TRBJ1-3, the complete variable domain reads KAGVTQTPRYLIKTRGQQVTLSCSPISGHRSVSWYQQTPGQGLQFLFEYFSETQRNKGNFPGRFSGRQFSNSRSEMNVSTLELGDSALYLCASSSSPGLGNTIYFGEGSWLTVV.

The chain uses TRBV18 and TRBJ1-4, with a tentative D call TRBD1 (5 bases). This CDR3 has 14 amino acids. Deletions cut 3 bases from V and 7 bases from J, with 12 bases between. CDR1 KGHSH and CDR2 LQKENI come from the germline V gene. The CDR3 loop is CASSPRDVTEKLFF. The DNA for the CDR3 is TGTGCCAGCTCACCTAGGGACGTGACTGAAAAACTGTTTTTT. Combining the CDR3 with reference TRBV18 and TRBJ1-4 gives the whole variable domain NAGVMQNPRHLVRRRGQEARLRCSPMKGHSHVYWYRQLPEEGLKFMVYLQKENIIDESGMPKERFSAEFPKEGPSILRIQQVVRGDSAAYFCASSPRDVTEKLFFGSGTQLSVL.

This clonotype was observed many times. The chain recombines TRBV5-1 with TRBJ2-1; TRBD2 matches at 8 bases. Unmatched junction bases numbered 9, after V lost 4 bases and J lost 6 bases. CDR1 SGHRS and CDR2 YFSETQ come from the germline V gene. CDR3 length equals 15 residues. CDR3 in amino acids: CASSPSLSGGNEQFF. CDR3 coding DNA: TGCGCCAGCAGCCCCAGCCTAAGCGGGGGCAATGAGCAGTTCTTC.

The chain joins TRBV4-1 to TRBJ1-2; 7 nucleotides align to TRBD1. This CDR3 spans 15 amino acids. V shed 1 base and J 4 bases; nucleotides not matched to a gene: 6. Germline CDR1 reads MGHRA; CDR2 reads YSYEKL. This CDR3 is CASSQVNRGIYGYTF. CDR3 nucleotide sequence: TGCGCCAGCAGCCAAGTTAACAGGGGAATCTATGGCTACACCTTC.

This clonotype was detected many times. This chain's CDR3 is CAIVRPGELFF. For the CDR3, the DNA is TGTGCCATCGTCCGACCCGGGGAGCTGTTTTTT. The chain combines TRBV5-8 with TRBJ2-2; D remains unclear. This CDR3 region has 11 residues. Germline CDR1 SGHTS, CDR2 YDEGEE. The germline V and J ends were trimmed by 9 bases and 6 bases, with 9 bases remaining between them.

This clonotype was counted between two and nine times. The chain couples TRBV7-2 to TRBJ1-2; 9 bases align to TRBD1. With V trimmed by 2 bases and J by 0 bases, 7 bases remained unmatched. The CDR3 runs 17 residues. The germline gives CDR1 SGHTA, CDR2 FQGNSA. CDR3 DNA sequence: TGTGCCAGCAGCTTAACGGGACAGGGAAAAGCTAACTATGGCTACACCTTC. Protein sequence: CASSLTGQGKANYGYTF.

About this clonotype: A much bigger clone sits one base away, suggesting this may be a read error. The chain combines TRBV7-2 with TRBJ2-2, with D possibly called TRBD1 or TRBD2 (5 bases each). Germline CDR1 and CDR2: SGHTA and FQGNSA. This CDR3 is built from 14 residues. CDR3 in DNA: TGTGCCAGCAGCACGACAGTCAACACCGGGGAGCTGCTTTTT. This translates into CASSTTVNTGELLF.

This clonotype was found many times. The chain combines TRBV6-5 with TRBJ2-7; no clear D gene. The CDR3 is 12 residues long. The germline CDR1 and CDR2 sequences are MNHEY and SVGAGI. V was pared by 7 bases and J by 2 bases, with 9 bases between. In nucleotides, the CDR3 is TGTGCCAGCACTGGGAACACCTACGAGCAGTACTTC. It specifies CASTGNTYEQYF.

The CDR3 reads CATSAHESVFGAFF. For the CDR3, the DNA is TGTGCCACCAGTGCCCACGAAAGCGTCTTTGGAGCTTTCTTT. This chain connects TRBV24-1 to TRBJ1-1; no clear D. The CDR3 loop spans 14 amino acids. V gave up 5 bases and J gave up 10 bases, with 19 bases separating them. Germline-derived CDR1 and CDR2 are KGHDR and SFDVKD.

This clonotype came up a few times. The rearrangement joins TRBV6-1 to TRBJ2-2; 8 nucleotides agree with TRBD1. CDR3 length equals 14 residues. Germline CDR1 reads MNHNS; CDR2 reads SASEGT. After removal of 7 bases from V and 6 bases from J, the junction contained 7 bases not matched to a gene. The CDR3 region has the DNA TGTGCCAGCACTCCCAGGGGGCTCTCCGGGGAGCTGTTTTTT. Encoded protein: CASTPRGLSGELFF.

This clonotype appeared many times. The chain recombines TRBV24-1 with TRBJ2-5; D may correspond to TRBD1 or TRBD2 (5 bases each). Germline loops: CDR1 KGHDR, CDR2 SFDVKD. The CDR3 sequence is 16 residues long. Trimming cost V 7 bases and J 2 bases, with 19 bases left between them. CDR3 nucleotides: TGTGCCACCAGCTCTTCGGCCTGGGGGTTGCAAGAGACCCAGTACTTC. This encodes CATSSSAWGLQETQYF.

This clonotype was counted a few times. The chain links TRBV20-1 to TRBJ1-5; 10 nucleotides align to TRBD1. Per germline, CDR1 DFQATT and CDR2 SNEGSKA (reference sequence). Trimming removed 6 bases from V and 3 bases from J; junction bases left unmatched: 5. CDR3 length: 14 residues. The CDR3 DNA reads TGCAGTGCACTGGGACAGGGGAACAATCAGCCCCAGCATTTT. Amino acid sequence: CSALGQGNNQPQHF.

There are a few counts of this clonotype. This chain connects TRBV20-1 to TRBJ1-1, with 9 positions matching TRBD1. With 7 bases clipped from V and 1 base from J, the junction kept 7 bases outside the gene matches. The CDR3 length is 14 residues. The germline V gene encodes CDR1 DFQATT and CDR2 SNEGSKA (reference sequence). CDR3 sequence (DNA): TGCAGTGTAACACAGGGGGCAAGGAACACTGAAGCTTTCTTT. This encodes CSVTQGARNTEAFF.

In its sample, this clonotype was seen a few times. The chain combines TRBV20-1 with TRBJ2-7; D could derive from TRBD1 or TRBD2 (6 bases each). This CDR3 is 15 amino acids long. Deletions cut 1 base from V and 2 bases from J, with 15 bases between. Germline values: CDR1 DFQATT, CDR2 SNEGSKA (reference sequence). In DNA, the CDR3 is TGCAGTGCTAGAGTTCCCGGGGGCGAAGCCTACGAGCAGTACTTC. Protein sequence: CSARVPGGEAYEQYF.

This clonotype showed up just a few times. V is TRBV28 and J is TRBJ2-2, with D possibly being TRBD2 (5 bases). The germline CDR1 and CDR2 sequences are MDHEN and SYDVKM. V was pared by 11 bases and J by 2 bases, with 9 bases between. This CDR3 contains 12 residues. In nucleotides, the CDR3 is TGTGCCGCCGGGATCAACACCGGGGAGCTGTTTTTT. Encoded protein: CAAGINTGELFF.

This chain joins TRBV7-9 and TRBJ2-4; D might be TRBD2 (6 bases). The CDR3 extends over 14 amino acids. V gave up 5 bases and J gave up 4 bases, with 12 bases separating them. Germline CDR1 reads SEHNR; CDR2 reads FQNEAQ (reference sequence). CDR3 coding DNA: TGTGCCAGCAGCACATCGGGGGTAAAAAACATTCAGTACTTC. Protein product: CASSTSGVKNIQYF. Together with reference TRBV7-9 and TRBJ2-4, the CDR3 gives the full variable domain: DTGVSQNPRHKITKRGQNVTFRCDPISEHNRLYWYRQTLGQGPEFLTYFQNEAQLEKSRLLSDRFSAERPKGSFSTLEIQRTEQGDSAMYLCASSTSGVKNIQYFGAGTRLSVL.

The chain has TRBV7-2 and TRBJ1-3, with no clear D. Looked up from germline, CDR1 is SGHTA and CDR2 is FQGNSA. The ends were cut back, 2 bases at V and 0 bases at J, with 8 bases in the middle. The CDR3 has 15 residues. The CDR3 DNA follows: TGTGCCAGCAGCTTATCTCAGTTCTCTGGAAACACCATATATTTT. It encodes CASSLSQFSGNTIYF. The full variable domain, rest sourced from reference TRBV7-2 and TRBJ1-3, is GAGVSQSPSNKVTEKGKDVELRCDPISGHTALYWYRQSLGQGLEFLIYFQGNSAPDKSGLPSDRFSAERTGGSVSTLTIQRTQQEDSAVYLCASSLSQFSGNTIYFGEGSWLTVV.

This clonotype was recorded a few times. The CDR3 nucleotides read TGCAGTGCTAGCCCCGGACAGGTCAGGGAGCAGTACGTC. Protein product: CSASPGQVREQYV. The chain recombines TRBV20-1 with TRBJ2-7, with 7 bases that match TRBD1. Germline V gene data show CDR1 as DFQATT and CDR2 as SNEGSKA (reference sequence). V shed 3 bases, J shed 7 bases, and the junction held 9 bases outside the gene matches. This CDR3 contains 13 residues.

This clonotype has a handful of counts. This chain uses TRBV5-1 with TRBJ2-2; 9 positions agree with TRBD2. J gave up 3 bases and V 4 bases, and 4 bases lay outside the gene matches. The CDR3 consists of 15 residues. Germline V gene data show CDR1 as SGHRS and CDR2 as YFSETQ. DNA of the CDR3: TGCGCCAGCAGCACGGGACTAGCATACACCGGGGAGCTGTTTTTT. Residues: CASSTGLAYTGELFF.

This clonotype was picked up a small number of times. This chain joins TRBV27 and TRBJ2-1, with 8 bases lining up with TRBD2. Germline trimming cut 3 bases from V and 3 bases from J; bases unmatched to any gene: 7. This CDR3 contains 16 residues. Germline-derived CDR1 and CDR2 are MNHEY and SMNVEV (reference sequence). DNA for the CDR3: TGTGCCAGCAGTTTGAATAGCGGGGTTAGCTACAATGAGCAGTTCTTC. Protein: CASSLNSGVSYNEQFF.

This clonotype appeared a few times. The V and J genes are TRBV11-2 and TRBJ2-2; D is tentatively TRBD1 or TRBD2 (7 bases each). Germline V gene data show CDR1 as SGHAT and CDR2 as FQNNGV. V was shortened by 5 bases and J by 4 bases, with 17 bases between the two germline ends. This CDR3 contains 16 residues. This chain's CDR3 is CASSPGGGGRTGELFF. CDR3 coding DNA: TGTGCCAGCAGCCCAGGGGGGGGCGGTCGCACCGGGGAGCTGTTTTTT.

The table lists this clonotype with a few counts. CDR3 in DNA: TGTGCCAGCAGCTTACGCGCGTGGCTAGCGGTAATCAATGAGCAGTTCTTC. Translating it yields CASSLRAWLAVINEQFF. The rearrangement uses TRBV5-5 and TRBJ2-1, with 7 positions matching TRBD2. Trimming cost V 2 bases and J 6 bases; bases outside gene matches: 14. CDR1 and CDR2 (germline): SGHKS, YYEKEE (reference sequence). This CDR3 has 17 amino acids.

The sample holds many counts of this clonotype. The chain employs TRBV5-1 and TRBJ1-2; D uncertain. Germline V lookup: CDR1 SGHRS, CDR2 YFSETQ. Trimming stripped 0 bases from V and 7 bases from J, with 10 bases between. This CDR3 spans 13 amino acids. The CDR3 region is CASSLESVPGYTF. CDR3 nucleotides: TGCGCCAGCAGCTTGGAATCGGTCCCTGGCTACACCTTC.

The sample holds a few counts of this clonotype. The chain links TRBV7-2 to TRBJ2-1; perhaps D is TRBD1 or TRBD2 (7 bases each). The CDR3 has 16 residues. The V gene's germline CDR1 is SGHTA and CDR2 FQGNSA. V lost 4 bases and J 1 base, leaving 14 bases between the germline ends. The CDR3 region has the DNA TGTGCCAGCAGCTCTCGACAGGGAGGGTCCTACAATGAGCAGTTCTTC. Protein sequence: CASSSRQGGSYNEQFF.

This clonotype was found many times. The V gene is TRBV20-1, the J gene TRBJ2-7; a possible D gene is TRBD1 (6 bases). The CDR3 contains 14 residues. V shed 6 bases and J shed 0 bases, with 15 bases lying between them. Per the germline V gene, CDR1 is DFQATT and CDR2 is SNEGSKA (reference sequence). The DNA for the CDR3 is TGCAGTGCATGGCACCGGGACACCTCCTACGAGCAGTACTTC. It translates to CSAWHRDTSYEQYF.